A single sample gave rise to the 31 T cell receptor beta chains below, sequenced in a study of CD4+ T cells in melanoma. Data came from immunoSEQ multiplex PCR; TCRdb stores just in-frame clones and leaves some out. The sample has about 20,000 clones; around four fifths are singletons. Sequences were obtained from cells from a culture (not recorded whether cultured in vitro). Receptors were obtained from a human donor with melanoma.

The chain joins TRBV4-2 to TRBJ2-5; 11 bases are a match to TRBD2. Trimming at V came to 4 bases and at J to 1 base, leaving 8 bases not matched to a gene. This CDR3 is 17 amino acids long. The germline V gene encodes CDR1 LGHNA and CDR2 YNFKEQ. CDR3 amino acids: CASSLGQTSGAQETQYF. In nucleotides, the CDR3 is TGTGCCAGCAGCCTCGGACAGACTAGCGGGGCCCAAGAGACCCAGTACTTC.

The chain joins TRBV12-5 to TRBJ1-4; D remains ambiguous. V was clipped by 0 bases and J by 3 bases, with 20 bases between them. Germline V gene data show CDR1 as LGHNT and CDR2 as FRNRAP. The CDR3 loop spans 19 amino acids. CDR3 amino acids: CASGLVPRDGNSPNEKLFF. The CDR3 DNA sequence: TGTGCTAGTGGTTTGGTTCCTCGTGATGGGAACAGTCCTAATGAAAAACTGTTTTTT.

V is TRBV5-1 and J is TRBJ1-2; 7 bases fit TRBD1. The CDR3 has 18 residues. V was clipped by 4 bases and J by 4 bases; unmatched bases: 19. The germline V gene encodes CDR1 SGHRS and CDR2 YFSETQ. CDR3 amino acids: CASSPRLRQGKGFYGYTF. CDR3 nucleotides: TGCGCCAGCAGCCCCCGCCTGAGACAGGGAAAAGGATTCTATGGCTACACCTTC.

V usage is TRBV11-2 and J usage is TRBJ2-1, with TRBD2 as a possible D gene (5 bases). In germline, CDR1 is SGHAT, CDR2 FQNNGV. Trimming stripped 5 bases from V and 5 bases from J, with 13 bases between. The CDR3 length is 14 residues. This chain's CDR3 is CASSPLSGNNEQFF. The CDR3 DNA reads TGTGCCAGCAGCCCCCTGTCCGGGAACAATGAGCAGTTCTTC.

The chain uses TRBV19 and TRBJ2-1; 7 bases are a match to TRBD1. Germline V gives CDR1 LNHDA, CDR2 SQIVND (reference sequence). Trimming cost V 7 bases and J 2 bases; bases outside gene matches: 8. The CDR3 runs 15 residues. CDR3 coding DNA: TGTGCCAGTAATCGTCAACAGGGGACCTACAATGAGCAGTTCTTC. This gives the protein CASNRQQGTYNEQFF.

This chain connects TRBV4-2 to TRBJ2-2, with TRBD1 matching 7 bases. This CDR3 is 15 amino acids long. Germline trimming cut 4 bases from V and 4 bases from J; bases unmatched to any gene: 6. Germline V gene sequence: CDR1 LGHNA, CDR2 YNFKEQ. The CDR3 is CASSLGTVGTGELFF. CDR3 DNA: TGTGCCAGCAGCCTTGGGACAGTCGGCACCGGGGAGCTGTTTTTT.

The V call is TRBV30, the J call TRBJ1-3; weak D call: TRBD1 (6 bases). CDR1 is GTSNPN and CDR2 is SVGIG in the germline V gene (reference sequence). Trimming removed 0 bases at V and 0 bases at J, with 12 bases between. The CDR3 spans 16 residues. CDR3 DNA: TGTGCCTGGAGTGTACTCGGCAGGGGCTCTGGAAACACCATATATTTT. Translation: CAWSVLGRGSGNTIYF.

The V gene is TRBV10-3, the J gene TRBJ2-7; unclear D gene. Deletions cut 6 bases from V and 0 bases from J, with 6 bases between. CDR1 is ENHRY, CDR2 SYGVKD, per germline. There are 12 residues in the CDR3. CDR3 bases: TGTGCCATCAGGGGCCCCTCCTACGAGCAGTACTTC. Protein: CAIRGPSYEQYF.

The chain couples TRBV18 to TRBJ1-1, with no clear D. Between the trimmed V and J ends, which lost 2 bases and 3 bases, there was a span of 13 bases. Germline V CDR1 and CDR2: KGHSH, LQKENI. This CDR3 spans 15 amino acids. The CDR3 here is CASSPTRGQYTEAFF. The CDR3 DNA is TGTGCCAGCTCACCAACGAGAGGCCAGTACACTGAAGCTTTCTTT.

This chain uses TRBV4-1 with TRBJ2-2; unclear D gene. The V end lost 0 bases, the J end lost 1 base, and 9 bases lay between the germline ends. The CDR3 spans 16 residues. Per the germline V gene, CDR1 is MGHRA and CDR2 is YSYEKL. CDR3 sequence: CASSQDVYRNTGELFF. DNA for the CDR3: TGCGCCAGCAGCCAAGATGTATATAGGAACACCGGGGAGCTGTTTTTT.

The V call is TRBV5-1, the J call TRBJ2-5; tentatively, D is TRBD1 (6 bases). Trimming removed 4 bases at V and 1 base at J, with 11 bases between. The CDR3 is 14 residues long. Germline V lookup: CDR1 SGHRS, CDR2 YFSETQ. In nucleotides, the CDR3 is TGCGCCAGCAGCACCGGACAGTTCCAAGAGACCCAGTACTTC. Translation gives CASSTGQFQETQYF.

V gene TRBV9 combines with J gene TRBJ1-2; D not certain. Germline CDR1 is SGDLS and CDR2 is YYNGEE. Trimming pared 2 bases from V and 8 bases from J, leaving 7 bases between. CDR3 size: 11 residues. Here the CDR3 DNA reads TGTGCCAGCAGCGTCCCTCGGGGCTACACCTTC. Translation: CASSVPRGYTF.

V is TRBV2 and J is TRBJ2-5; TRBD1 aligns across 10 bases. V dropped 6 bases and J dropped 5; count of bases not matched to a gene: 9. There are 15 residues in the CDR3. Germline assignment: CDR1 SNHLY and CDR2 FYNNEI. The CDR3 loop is CASRPGQGLRETQYF. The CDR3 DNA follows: TGTGCCAGCAGACCGGGACAGGGGCTTCGGGAGACCCAGTACTTC.

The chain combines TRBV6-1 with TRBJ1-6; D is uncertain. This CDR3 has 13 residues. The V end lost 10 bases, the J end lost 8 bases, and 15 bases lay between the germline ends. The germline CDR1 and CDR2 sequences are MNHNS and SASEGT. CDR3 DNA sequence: TGTGCCATCGGAGGCCGATGGGATTCACCCCTCCACTTT. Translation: CAIGGRWDSPLHF.

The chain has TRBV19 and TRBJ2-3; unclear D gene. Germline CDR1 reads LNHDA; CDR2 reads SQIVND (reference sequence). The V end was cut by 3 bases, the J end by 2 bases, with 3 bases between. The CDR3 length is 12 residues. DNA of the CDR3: TGTGCCAGTAGTATCAACACAGATACGCAGTATTTT. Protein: CASSINTDTQYF.

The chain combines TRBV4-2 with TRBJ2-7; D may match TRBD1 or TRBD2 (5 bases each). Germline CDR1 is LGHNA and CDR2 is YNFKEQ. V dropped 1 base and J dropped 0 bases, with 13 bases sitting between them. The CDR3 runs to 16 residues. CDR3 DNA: TGTGCCAGCAGCCAAGGGGTCGAGGGGAACTCCTACGAGCAGTACTTC. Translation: CASSQGVEGNSYEQYF.

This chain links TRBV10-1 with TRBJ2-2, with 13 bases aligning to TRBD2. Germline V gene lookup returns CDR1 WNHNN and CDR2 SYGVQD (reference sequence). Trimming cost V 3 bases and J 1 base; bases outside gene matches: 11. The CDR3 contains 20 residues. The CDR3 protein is CASSDPSWTSGGLNTGELFF. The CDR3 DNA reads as TGCGCCAGCAGTGACCCTTCGTGGACTAGCGGGGGCCTGAACACCGGGGAGCTGTTTTTT.

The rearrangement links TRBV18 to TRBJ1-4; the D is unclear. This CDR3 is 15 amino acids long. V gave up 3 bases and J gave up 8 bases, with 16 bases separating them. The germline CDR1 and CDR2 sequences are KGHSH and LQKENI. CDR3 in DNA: TGTGCCAGCTCACCGGCAAATGAGGTCGGGGAAAAACTGTTTTTT. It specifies CASSPANEVGEKLFF.

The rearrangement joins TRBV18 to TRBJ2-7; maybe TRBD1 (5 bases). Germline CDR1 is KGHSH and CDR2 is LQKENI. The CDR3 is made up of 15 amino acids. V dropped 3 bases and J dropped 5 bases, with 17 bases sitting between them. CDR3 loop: CASSPGPMVVHEQYF. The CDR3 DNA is TGTGCCAGCTCACCGGGGCCCATGGTAGTCCACGAGCAGTACTTC.

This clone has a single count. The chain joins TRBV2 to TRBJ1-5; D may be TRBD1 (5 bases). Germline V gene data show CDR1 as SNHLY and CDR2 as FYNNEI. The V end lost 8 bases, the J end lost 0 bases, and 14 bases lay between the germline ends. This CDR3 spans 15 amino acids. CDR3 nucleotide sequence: TGTGCCAGCGCCGGGGGTTCCAATAGCAATCAGCCCCAGCATTTT. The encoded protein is CASAGGSNSNQPQHF. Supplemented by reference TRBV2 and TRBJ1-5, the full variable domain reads EPEVTQTPSHQVTQMGQEVILRCVPISNHLYFYWYRQILGQKVEFLVSFYNNEISEKSEIFDDQFSVERPDGSNFTLKIRSTKLEDSAMYFCASAGGSNSNQPQHFGDGTRLSIL.

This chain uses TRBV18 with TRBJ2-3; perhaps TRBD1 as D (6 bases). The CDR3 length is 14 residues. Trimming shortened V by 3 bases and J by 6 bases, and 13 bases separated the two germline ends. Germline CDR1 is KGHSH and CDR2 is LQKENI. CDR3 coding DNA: TGTGCCAGCTCACCGATGATCAGGGGCGATACGCAGTATTTT. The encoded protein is CASSPMIRGDTQYF.

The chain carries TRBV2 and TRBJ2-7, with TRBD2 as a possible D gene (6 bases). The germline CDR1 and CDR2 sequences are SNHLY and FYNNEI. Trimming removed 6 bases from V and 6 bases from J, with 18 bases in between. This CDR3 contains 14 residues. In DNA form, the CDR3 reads TGTGCCAGCAGGAGTGGACGGAGGGTATCCGAGCAGTACTTC. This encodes CASRSGRRVSEQYF.

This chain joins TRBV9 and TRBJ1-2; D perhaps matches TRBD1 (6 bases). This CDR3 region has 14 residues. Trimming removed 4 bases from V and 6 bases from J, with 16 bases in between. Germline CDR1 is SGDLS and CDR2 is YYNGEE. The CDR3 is CASSRSRGDNGYTF. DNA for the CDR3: TGTGCCAGCAGCCGGAGCAGGGGAGACAATGGCTACACCTTC.

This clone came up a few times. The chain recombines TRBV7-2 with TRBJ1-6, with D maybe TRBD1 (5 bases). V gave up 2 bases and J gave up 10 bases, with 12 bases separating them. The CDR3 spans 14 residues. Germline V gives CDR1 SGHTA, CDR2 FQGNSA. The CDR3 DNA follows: TGTGCCAGCAGCTTAACGGGGGTAGGGTCACCCCTCCACTTT. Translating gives CASSLTGVGSPLHF.

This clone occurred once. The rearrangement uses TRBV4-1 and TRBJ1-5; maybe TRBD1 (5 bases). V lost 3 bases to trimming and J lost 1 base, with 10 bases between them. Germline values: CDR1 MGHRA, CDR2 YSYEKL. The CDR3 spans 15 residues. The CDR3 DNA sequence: TGCGCCAGCAGCCAGCTTTGGGGGAGCAATCAGCCCCAGCATTTT. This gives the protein CASSQLWGSNQPQHF.

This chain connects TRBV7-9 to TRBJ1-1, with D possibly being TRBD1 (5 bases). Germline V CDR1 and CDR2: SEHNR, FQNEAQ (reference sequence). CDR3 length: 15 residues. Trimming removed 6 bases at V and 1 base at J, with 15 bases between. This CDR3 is CASRATGTRNTEAFF. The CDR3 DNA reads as TGTGCCAGCAGGGCTACCGGGACCCGGAACACTGAAGCTTTCTTT.

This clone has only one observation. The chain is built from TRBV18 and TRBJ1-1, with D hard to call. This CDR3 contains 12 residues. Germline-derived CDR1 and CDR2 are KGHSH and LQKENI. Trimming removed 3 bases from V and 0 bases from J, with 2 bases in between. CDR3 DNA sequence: TGTGCCAGCTCACCGTTGAACACTGAAGCTTTCTTT. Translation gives CASSPLNTEAFF.

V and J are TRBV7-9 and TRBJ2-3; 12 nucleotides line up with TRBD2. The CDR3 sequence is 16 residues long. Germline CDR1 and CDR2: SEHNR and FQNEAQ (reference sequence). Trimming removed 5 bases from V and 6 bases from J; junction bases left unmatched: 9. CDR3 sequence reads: CASSPRLAGDRDTQYF. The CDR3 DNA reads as TGTGCCAGCAGCCCACGACTAGCGGGGGACCGGGATACGCAGTATTTT. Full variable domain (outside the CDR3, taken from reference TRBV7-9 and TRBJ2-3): DTGVSQNPRHKITKRGQNVTFRCDPISEHNRLYWYRQTLGQGPEFLTYFQNEAQLEKSRLLSDRFSAERPKGSFSTLEIQRTEQGDSAMYLCASSPRLAGDRDTQYFGPGTRLTVL.

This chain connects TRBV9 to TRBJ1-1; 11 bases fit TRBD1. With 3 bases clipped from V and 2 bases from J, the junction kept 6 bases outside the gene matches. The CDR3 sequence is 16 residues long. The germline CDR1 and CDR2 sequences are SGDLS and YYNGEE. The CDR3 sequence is CASSAQRTGGNTEAFF. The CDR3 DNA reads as TGTGCCAGCAGCGCGCAAAGGACAGGGGGCAACACTGAAGCTTTCTTT.

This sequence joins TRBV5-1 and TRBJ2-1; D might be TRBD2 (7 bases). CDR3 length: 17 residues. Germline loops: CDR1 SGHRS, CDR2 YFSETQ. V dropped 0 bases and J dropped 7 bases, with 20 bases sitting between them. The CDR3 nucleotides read TGCGCCAGCAGCTTGGCCTCAGGGGCGGGGGCGGCAAATGAGCAGTTCTTC. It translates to CASSLASGAGAANEQFF.

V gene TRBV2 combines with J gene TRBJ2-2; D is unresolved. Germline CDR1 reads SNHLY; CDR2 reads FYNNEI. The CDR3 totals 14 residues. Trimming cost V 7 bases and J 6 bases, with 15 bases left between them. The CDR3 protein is CASKKTDAAGELFF. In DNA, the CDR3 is TGTGCCAGCAAAAAGACTGACGCTGCCGGGGAGCTGTTTTTT.